This T cell receptor (beta chain) was sequenced for a study of blood T cell repertoires in COVID-19. The wider study: Both acute and convalescent COVID-19 samples were obtained from the United States, Italy and Spain. Sources were T cells, B-cell-depleted T cells, or PBMCs; the material itself was cDNA or gDNA.

This table comes from immunoSEQ multiplex PCR, and its TCRdb copy is limited to in-frame clones, with some not included. The sample yields about 200,000 clones, about 90% seen once. CDR1 is MDHEN, CDR2 SYDVKM, per germline. This CDR3 spans 13 amino acids. V lost 7 bases and J 4 bases, leaving 13 bases between the germline ends. Cohorts were based on clinical histories the participants reported. The source of this sequence is a woman aged 18-29 years who had recovered from COVID-19. Material: PBMCs or T cells enriched from blood (not recorded which). The gene calls are TRBV28 and TRBJ1-2; possibly TRBD1 for D (6 bases). The CDR3 spells CASTNSGAYGYTF. As DNA, the CDR3 is TGTGCCAGCACCAATTCAGGGGCCTATGGCTACACCTTC.